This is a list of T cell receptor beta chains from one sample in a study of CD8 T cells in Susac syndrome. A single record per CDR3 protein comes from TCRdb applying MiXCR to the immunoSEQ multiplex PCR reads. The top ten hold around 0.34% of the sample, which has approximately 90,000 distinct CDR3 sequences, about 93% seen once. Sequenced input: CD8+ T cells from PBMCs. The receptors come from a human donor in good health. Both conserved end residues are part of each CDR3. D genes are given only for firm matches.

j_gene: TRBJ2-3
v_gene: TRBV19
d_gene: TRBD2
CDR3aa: CASSSTSGLSSTDTQYF
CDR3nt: TGTGCCAGTAGTTCTACTAGCGGATTATCTAGCACAGATACGCAGTATTTT

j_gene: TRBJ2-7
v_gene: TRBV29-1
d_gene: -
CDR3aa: CSCRVGSSYEQYF
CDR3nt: TGCAGCTGCCGTGTGGGCAGCTCCTACGAGCAGTACTTC

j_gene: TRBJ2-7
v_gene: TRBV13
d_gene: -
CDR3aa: CASRPRLEGEQYF
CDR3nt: TGTGCCAGCAGACCAAGGCTCGAGGGAGAGCAGTACTTC

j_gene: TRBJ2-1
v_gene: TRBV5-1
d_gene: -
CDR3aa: CASAYGSSYNEQFF
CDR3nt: TGCGCCAGCGCCTACGGGAGCTCCTACAATGAGCAGTTCTTC

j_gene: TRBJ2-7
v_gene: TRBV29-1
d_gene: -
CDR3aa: CSVRGRASYEQYF
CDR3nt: TGCAGCGTTCGGGGCAGGGCCTCCTACGAGCAGTACTTC

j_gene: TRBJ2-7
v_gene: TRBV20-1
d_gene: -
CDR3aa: CSARAQTTQYF
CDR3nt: TGCAGTGCTAGAGCCCAGACTACTCAGTACTTC

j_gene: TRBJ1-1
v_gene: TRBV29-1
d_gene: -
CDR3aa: CSVVGSEAEAFF
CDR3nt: TGCAGCGTTGTAGGGTCCGAGGCTGAAGCTTTCTTT

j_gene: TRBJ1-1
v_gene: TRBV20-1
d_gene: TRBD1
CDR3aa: CSAPQGGEAFF
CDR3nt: TGCAGTGCGCCACAGGGGGGAGAAGCTTTCTTT

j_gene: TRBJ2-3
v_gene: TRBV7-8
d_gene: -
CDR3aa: CASSLDRGSVDTQYF
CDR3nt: TGTGCCAGCAGCTTAGATCGGGGGAGTGTAGATACGCAGTATTTT

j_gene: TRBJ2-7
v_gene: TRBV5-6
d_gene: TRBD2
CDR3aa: CASSFLAGSSYEQYF
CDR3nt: TGTGCCAGCAGCTTCCTAGCGGGCTCCTCCTACGAGCAGTACTTC

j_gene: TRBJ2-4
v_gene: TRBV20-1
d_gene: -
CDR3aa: CSALLRDSLAFGIQYF
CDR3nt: TGCAGTGCCCTTCTCAGGGACTCCTTAGCCTTTGGCATTCAGTACTTC

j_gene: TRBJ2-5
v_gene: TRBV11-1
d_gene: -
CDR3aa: CASSFGWGGETQYF
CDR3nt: TGTGCCAGCAGCTTCGGTTGGGGTGGAGAGACCCAGTACTTC

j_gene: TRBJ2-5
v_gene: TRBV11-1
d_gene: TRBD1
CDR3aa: CASSLGRQGDETQYF
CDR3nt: TGTGCCAGCAGCTTAGGTCGCCAGGGGGACGAGACCCAGTACTTC

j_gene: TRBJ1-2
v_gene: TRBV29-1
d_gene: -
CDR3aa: CSVIYPGFGYTF
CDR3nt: TGCAGCGTCATCTACCCAGGGTTTGGCTACACCTTC

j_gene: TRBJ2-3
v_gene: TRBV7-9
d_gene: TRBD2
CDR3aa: CASSSSGISTDTQYF
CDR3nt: TGTGCCAGCAGCTCGAGCGGGATTAGCACAGATACGCAGTATTTT

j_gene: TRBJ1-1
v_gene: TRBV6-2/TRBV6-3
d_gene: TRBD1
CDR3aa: CATGQPMMNTEAFF
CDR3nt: TGTGCCACGGGACAGCCGATGATGAACACTGAAGCTTTCTTT

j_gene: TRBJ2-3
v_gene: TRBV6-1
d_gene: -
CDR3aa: CASSSGGDREQYF
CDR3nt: TGTGCCAGCAGCTCCGGGGGGGACAGGGAGCAGTATTTT

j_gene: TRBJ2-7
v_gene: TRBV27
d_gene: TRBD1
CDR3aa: CASSLGDRPYEQYF
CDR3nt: TGTGCCAGCAGTTTAGGGGACAGACCCTACGAGCAGTACTTC

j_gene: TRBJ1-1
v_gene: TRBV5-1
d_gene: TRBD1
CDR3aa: CASRIRDSGTEAFF
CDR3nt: TGCGCCAGCAGAATCCGGGACAGTGGGACTGAAGCTTTCTTT

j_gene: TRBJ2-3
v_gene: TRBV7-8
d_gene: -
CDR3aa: CASSGDRTDTQYF
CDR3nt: TGTGCCAGCAGCGGGGACCGCACAGATACGCAGTATTTT

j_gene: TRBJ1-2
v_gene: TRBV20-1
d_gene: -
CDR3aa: CSAPGSVGASTINYGYTF
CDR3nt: TGCAGTGCCCCGGGTTCTGTGGGCGCCTCAACTATTAACTATGGCTACACCTTC

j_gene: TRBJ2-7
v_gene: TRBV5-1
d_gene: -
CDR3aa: CASSTGLGAPYEQYF
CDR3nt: TGCGCCAGCAGCACGGGCCTGGGGGCTCCCTACGAGCAGTACTTC

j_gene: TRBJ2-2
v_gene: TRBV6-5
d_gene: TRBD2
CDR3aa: CATGRGVQPGELFF
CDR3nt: TGTGCCACCGGGAGGGGGGTACAACCCGGGGAGCTGTTTTTT

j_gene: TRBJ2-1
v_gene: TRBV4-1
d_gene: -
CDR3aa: CASSPHGGWLNEQFF
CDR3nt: TGCGCCAGCAGCCCCCACGGGGGTTGGTTGAATGAGCAGTTCTTC